The 32 T cell receptor beta chains in this list originate from one sample, sequenced in a study of T cell responses to AZD1222 COVID-19 vaccine. Libraries were prepared by immunoSEQ multiplex PCR; TCRdb keeps only in-frame clonotypes and omits some of them. Of 200,000 to 250,000 clones listed, approximately 94% are singletons. The specimen comprised peripheral blood, sampled on day 0 of MenACWY control vaccination. These receptors were taken from an adult in good health.

The genes are TRBV5-1 and TRBJ2-5; 15 nucleotides agree with TRBD2. Germline V lookup: CDR1 SGHRS, CDR2 YFSETQ. The CDR3 totals 17 residues. J was trimmed by 5 bases and V by 4 bases; bases with no gene match: 9. The DNA for the CDR3 is TGCGCCAGCAGCACCGGACTAGCGGGGGGGCTAGGGGAGACCCAGTACTTC. The encoded protein is CASSTGLAGGLGETQYF.

This clone was seen only once. V and J are TRBV30 and TRBJ1-6; no reliable D call. V lost 1 base and J 14 bases, leaving 15 bases between the germline ends. Germline V lookup: CDR1 GTSNPN, CDR2 SVGIG (reference sequence). This CDR3 has 13 amino acids. CDR3: CAWSAQTYMSLHF. CDR3 nucleotides: TGTGCCTGGAGTGCCCAAACCTACATGTCCCTCCACTTT.

J is TRBJ1-3 and V is TRBV7-3; D gene unclear. Per the germline V gene, CDR1 is SGHTA and CDR2 is FQGTGA. The CDR3 extends over 15 amino acids. Trimming removed 0 bases from V and 0 bases from J, with 6 bases in between. Here the CDR3 reads CASSLTGNSGNTIYF. CDR3 DNA: TGTGCCAGCAGCTTAACAGGCAACTCTGGAAACACCATATATTTT.

This clone was seen a few times. This chain uses TRBV4-1 with TRBJ2-3, with 9 bases fitting TRBD1. Germline CDR1 MGHRA, CDR2 YSYEKL. Unmatched junction bases numbered 5, after V lost 0 bases and J lost 4 bases. The CDR3 is made up of 16 amino acids. CDR3 sequence (DNA): TGCGCCAGCAGCCAAGATGGGACAGGGATCGCAGATACGCAGTATTTT. This translates into CASSQDGTGIADTQYF.

This clone was recorded once. The chain is built from TRBV27 and TRBJ2-1; D may be TRBD2 (5 bases). The CDR3 has 13 residues. Trimming took 2 bases from V and 5 from J, leaving 7 bases between them. Germline lookup yields CDR1 MNHEY and CDR2 SMNVEV (reference sequence). CDR3 in DNA: TGTGCCAGCAGTTTAAACGGGAACAATGAGCAGTTCTTC. Amino acid sequence: CASSLNGNNEQFF.

This clone is a singleton in its sample. The V call is TRBV27, the J call TRBJ1-2; 7 positions match TRBD1. CDR3 length: 16 residues. The trim removed 5 bases at V and 7 bases at J, leaving 16 bases unmatched. Germline V CDR1 and CDR2: MNHEY, SMNVEV (reference sequence). CDR3: CASSQGASRGALGYTF. Here the CDR3 DNA reads TGTGCCAGCAGTCAGGGAGCCAGCAGGGGGGCGCTTGGCTACACCTTC.

The gene calls are TRBV7-2 and TRBJ1-4, with D possibly TRBD1 on 5 matching bases. CDR3 length: 17 amino acids. V lost 1 base to trimming and J lost 1 base, with 13 bases between them. Germline CDR1 SGHTA, CDR2 FQGNSA. The CDR3 nucleotides are TGTGCCAGCAGCTTAGGGCCGTGGGGGAGAACTAATGAAAAACTGTTTTTT. Its protein product is CASSLGPWGRTNEKLFF. Looking up the rest from reference TRBV7-2 and TRBJ1-4 gives the full variable domain: GAGVSQSPSNKVTEKGKDVELRCDPISGHTALYWYRQSLGQGLEFLIYFQGNSAPDKSGLPSDRFSAERTGGSVSTLTIQRTQQEDSAVYLCASSLGPWGRTNEKLFFGSGTQLSVL.

The chain joins TRBV3-1 (or the pseudogene TRBV3-2) to TRBJ1-1; D may be TRBD1 (6 bases). The V end was cut by 1 base, the J end by 6 bases, with 15 bases between. From germline, CDR1 is LGHDT and CDR2 YNNKEL (reference sequence). The CDR3 is made up of 15 amino acids. The CDR3 sequence: CASSQGWGGASEAFF. Written as DNA, the CDR3 is TGTGCCAGCAGCCAAGGGTGGGGGGGCGCTTCTGAAGCTTTCTTT.

The chain carries TRBV29-1 and TRBJ2-1, with unresolved D. Germline CDR1 and CDR2: SQVTM and ANQGSEA. The V gene lost 6 bases and the J gene lost 5 bases, with 5 bases spanning the gap. The CDR3 is 10 residues long. Here the CDR3 reads CSVADNEQFF. DNA for the CDR3: TGCAGCGTAGCAGACAATGAGCAGTTCTTC.

The chain joins TRBV25-1 to TRBJ2-7; 8 bases agree with TRBD2. The CDR3 covers 15 residues. Per germline, CDR1 MGHDK and CDR2 SYGVNS. V was pared by 3 bases and J by 2 bases, with 6 bases of the junction left unmatched. CDR3 amino acids: CASSEFSGATYEQYF. DNA for the CDR3: TGTGCCAGCAGTGAGTTTAGCGGGGCAACCTACGAGCAGTACTTC.

The chain carries TRBV28 and TRBJ1-5; TRBD1 aligns across 8 bases. This CDR3 is built from 14 residues. The V and J ends lost 11 bases and 4 bases, in that order; junction bases with no gene match: 10. The germline gives CDR1 MDHEN, CDR2 SYDVKM. The CDR3 bases are TGTGCCTCATTCGCAGGGGGCGGGAATCAGCCCCAGCATTTT. It codes for CASFAGGGNQPQHF.

This sequence joins TRBV7-8 and TRBJ1-5; TRBD1 matches 9 bases. Trimming cost V 5 bases and J 1 base; bases outside gene matches: 9. The CDR3 has 17 amino acids. Germline assignment: CDR1 SGHVS and CDR2 FQNEAQ. CDR3 coding DNA: TGTGCCAGCAGCCCTGGGACAGGGCTTATGAGCAATCAGCCCCAGCATTTT. Translated, it gives CASSPGTGLMSNQPQHF.

The chain employs TRBV9 and TRBJ1-1; the D is unclear. The CDR3 length is 15 residues. Germline V gene sequence: CDR1 SGDLS, CDR2 YYNGEE. Trimming took off 4 bases at V and 0 bases at J, with 13 bases between the two ends. CDR3: CASSSRAGMNTEAFF. As DNA, the CDR3 is TGTGCCAGCAGCTCAAGGGCGGGGATGAACACTGAAGCTTTCTTT.

For this clone: Within the sample, other DNA sequences also encode this same CDR3. CDR3 sequence reads: CASSLGQETQYF. CDR3 nucleotide sequence: TGCGCCAGCAGCTTGGGCCAAGAGACCCAGTACTTC. The rearrangement uses TRBV5-1 and TRBJ2-5; D is ambiguous. The germline CDR1 and CDR2 sequences are SGHRS and YFSETQ. V dropped 0 bases and J dropped 1 base, with 1 base sitting between them. The CDR3 covers 12 residues. The complete variable domain, with remaining parts taken from reference TRBV5-1 and TRBJ2-5, reads KAGVTQTPRYLIKTRGQQVTLSCSPISGHRSVSWYQQTPGQGLQFLFEYFSETQRNKGNFPGRFSGRQFSNSRSEMNVSTLELGDSALYLCASSLGQETQYFGPGTRLLVL.

The chain combines TRBV5-4 with TRBJ2-2; 7 nucleotides match TRBD1. This CDR3 has 15 residues. Trimming at V came to 3 bases and at J to 3 bases, leaving 5 bases not matched to a gene. CDR1 is SGHNT, CDR2 YYREEE, per germline (reference sequence). The CDR3 nucleotides are TGTGCCAGCAGCTCTAGACAGGGACACACCGGGGAGCTGTTTTTT. It translates to CASSSRQGHTGELFF.

V usage is TRBV7-8 and J usage is TRBJ1-5; the match to TRBD1 covers 12 bases. The germline V gene has CDR1 SGHVS and CDR2 FQNEAQ. The CDR3 runs 15 residues. Germline trimming cut 5 bases from V and 7 bases from J; bases unmatched to any gene: 6. Here the CDR3 reads CASSPRDRGRQPQHF. As DNA, the CDR3 is TGTGCCAGCAGCCCGCGGGACAGGGGGCGGCAGCCCCAGCATTTT.

The gene calls are TRBV6-5 and TRBJ1-5, with D unclear. Germline assignment: CDR1 MNHEY and CDR2 SVGAGI. This CDR3 comprises 12 residues. V was shortened by 2 bases and J by 10 bases, with 9 bases between the two germline ends. This CDR3 reads CASSYTTGPQHF. The CDR3 bases are TGTGCCAGCAGTTACACGACGGGACCCCAGCATTTT.

The chain carries TRBV15 and TRBJ2-5; TRBD1 matches 7 bases. V lost 1 base, J lost 7 bases, and 6 bases stayed unmatched. The CDR3 covers 14 residues. Germline assignment: CDR1 LNHNV and CDR2 YYDKDF (reference sequence). CDR3 region: CATSRGDSYGTQYF. The DNA for the CDR3 is TGTGCCACCAGCAGAGGGGACAGTTATGGGACCCAGTACTTC.

V and J are TRBV19 and TRBJ1-2, with TRBD1 matching over 10 bases. CDR1 and CDR2 from the germline V gene are LNHDA and SQIVND (reference sequence). CDR3 length: 14 amino acids. The ends lost 4 bases at V and 6 bases at J; junction bases unmatched: 5. CDR3 region: CASSTRDRGDGYTF. CDR3 nucleotide sequence: TGTGCCAGTAGTACCCGGGACAGGGGAGATGGCTACACCTTC. The complete variable domain, with remaining parts taken from reference TRBV19 and TRBJ1-2, reads DGGITQSPKYLFRKEGQNVTLSCEQNLNHDAMYWYRQDPGQGLRLIYYSQIVNDFQKGDIAEGYSVSREKKESFPLTVTSAQKNPTAFYLCASSTRDRGDGYTFGSGTRLTVV.

This chain connects TRBV28 to TRBJ1-2; D call uncertain. Per the germline V gene, CDR1 is MDHEN and CDR2 is SYDVKM. The CDR3 loop spans 14 amino acids. The V and J ends lost 7 bases and 7 bases respectively, with 19 bases between them. DNA for the CDR3: TGTGCCAGCACCTCGTTACCAGGAGGGCCTGGCTACACCTTC. Protein: CASTSLPGGPGYTF.

The rearrangement joins TRBV2 to TRBJ1-2; 7 bases map to TRBD1. This CDR3 region has 15 residues. Germline CDR1 is SNHLY and CDR2 is FYNNEI. V shed 4 bases and J 4 bases; nucleotides not matched to a gene: 9. The CDR3, as DNA: TGTGCCAGCAGTGCTTCGGGACAGCCCCCCTATGGCTACACCTTC. Protein product: CASSASGQPPYGYTF.

The gene calls are TRBV3-1 (or the pseudogene TRBV3-2) and TRBJ1-5; D is unclear. Looked up from germline, CDR1 is LGHDT and CDR2 is YNNKEL (reference sequence). V was shortened by 4 bases and J by 6 bases, with 19 bases between the two germline ends. The length of the CDR3 is 16 residues. This chain's CDR3 is CASSRGLGGIAQPQHF. CDR3 DNA sequence: TGTGCCAGCAGCCGAGGCTTGGGAGGAATAGCTCAGCCCCAGCATTTT.

The chain uses TRBV24-1 and TRBJ2-5; 16 bases map to TRBD2. The germline gives CDR1 KGHDR, CDR2 SFDVKD. After removal of 7 bases from V and 9 bases from J, the junction contained 7 bases not matched to a gene. The CDR3 totals 15 residues. This CDR3 is CATSLGTSGGASQYF. The CDR3 bases are TGTGCCACCAGCTTAGGGACTAGCGGGGGGGCTTCCCAGTACTTC.

The chain uses TRBV28 and TRBJ1-2, with D tentatively TRBD1 (5 bases). Looked up from germline, CDR1 is MDHEN and CDR2 is SYDVKM. The V and J ends lost 5 bases and 8 bases respectively, with 18 bases between them. There are 14 residues in the CDR3. CDR3: CASSLRVISGGYTF. DNA of the CDR3: TGTGCCAGCAGTCTCAGGGTCATCTCGGGGGGCTACACCTTC.

This chain connects TRBV7-2 to TRBJ1-5; D gene unclear. V lost 7 bases, J lost 0 bases, and 7 bases lay in between. Per the germline V gene, CDR1 is SGHTA and CDR2 is FQGNSA. The CDR3 runs 13 residues. The chain's CDR3 is CASNSYSNQPQHF. CDR3 in DNA: TGTGCCAGCAACAGTTATAGCAATCAGCCCCAGCATTTT.

This chain links TRBV3-1 (or the pseudogene TRBV3-2) with TRBJ2-5; 7 positions agree with TRBD1. The length of the CDR3 is 15 residues. Trimming at V came to 1 base and at J to 3 bases, leaving 5 bases not matched to a gene. The germline CDR1 and CDR2 sequences are LGHDT and YNNKEL (reference sequence). The CDR3 DNA follows: TGTGCCAGCAGCCAAGTGGGACAGATGAAAGAGACCCAGTACTTC. The encoded protein is CASSQVGQMKETQYF.

The V call is TRBV9, the J call TRBJ1-2; no definite D call. With 4 bases removed from V and 1 base from J, the gap between germline ends came to 11 bases. Germline CDR1 reads SGDLS; CDR2 reads YYNGEE. This CDR3 region has 14 residues. CDR3 loop: CASSPLSSNYGYTF. The DNA of the CDR3 is TGTGCCAGCAGCCCACTATCCAGTAACTATGGCTACACCTTC.

The chain couples TRBV9 to TRBJ2-4; 12 bases agree with TRBD1. Germline-derived CDR1 and CDR2 are SGDLS and YYNGEE. V lost 3 bases to trimming and J lost 9 bases; unmatched junction nucleotides: 1. The CDR3 length is 13 residues. The CDR3 DNA reads as TGTGCCAGCAGCGGGGGACAGGGGGCCATTCAGTACTTC. It specifies CASSGGQGAIQYF.

The chain has TRBV5-1 and TRBJ1-3, with D possibly matching TRBD1 (5 bases). CDR3 length: 15 amino acids. The V end lost 4 bases, the J end lost 2 bases, and 13 bases lay between the germline ends. Looked up from germline, CDR1 is SGHRS and CDR2 is YFSETQ. The CDR3 coding sequence is TGCGCCAGCAGCGCGCAGGGAGTCGCTGGAAACACCATATATTTT. As protein: CASSAQGVAGNTIYF.

This clone was seen more than once but under ten times. The V and J genes are TRBV6-2 or TRBV6-3 and TRBJ1-4; D is possibly TRBD1 (5 bases). The germline gives CDR1 MNHEY, CDR2 SVGEGT. The CDR3 length is 16 residues. The V and J ends lost 2 bases and 0 bases respectively, with 10 bases between them. This CDR3 reads CASSYLGGATNEKLFF. In nucleotides, the CDR3 is TGTGCCAGCAGTTACCTCGGGGGGGCAACTAATGAAAAACTGTTTTTT.

The genes are TRBV6-5 and TRBJ1-1; 7 bases match TRBD1. V lost 6 bases and J lost 8; bases outside the gene matches: 6. The length of the CDR3 is 12 residues. CDR1 MNHEY and CDR2 SVGAGI come from the germline V gene. DNA of the CDR3: TGTGCCAGCAGCCTTATAGGGGGCGAAGCTTTCTTT. It yields the protein CASSLIGGEAFF.

The V and J genes are TRBV10-3 and TRBJ1-6; D perhaps matches TRBD1 (6 bases). The CDR3 extends over 14 amino acids. Germline V gene data show CDR1 as ENHRY and CDR2 as SYGVKD. V dropped 3 bases and J dropped 11 bases, with 14 bases sitting between them. CDR3 amino acids: CAISETGRLAPLHF. The CDR3, as DNA: TGTGCCATCAGTGAAACAGGGAGATTGGCACCCCTCCACTTT.